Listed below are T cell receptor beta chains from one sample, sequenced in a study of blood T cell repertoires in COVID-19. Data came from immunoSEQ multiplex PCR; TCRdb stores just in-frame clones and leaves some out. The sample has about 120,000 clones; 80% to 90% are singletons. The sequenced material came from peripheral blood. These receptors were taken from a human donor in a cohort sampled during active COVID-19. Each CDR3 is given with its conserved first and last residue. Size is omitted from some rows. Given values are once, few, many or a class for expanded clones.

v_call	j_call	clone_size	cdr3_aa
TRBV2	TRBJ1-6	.	CASRSRGGSYNSPLHF
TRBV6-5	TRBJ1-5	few	CASSYSGGRQPQHF
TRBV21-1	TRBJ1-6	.	CASSKVSEGGSPLHF
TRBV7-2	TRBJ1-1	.	CASSLQGREAFF
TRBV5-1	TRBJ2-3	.	CASTPGGSTDTQYF
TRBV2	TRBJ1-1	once	CASNVASTEAFF
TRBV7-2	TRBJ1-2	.	CASSSLPGGGPEGYTF
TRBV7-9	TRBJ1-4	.	CASSLDIRGEKLFF
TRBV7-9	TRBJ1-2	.	CASSPSTGQPWDGYTF
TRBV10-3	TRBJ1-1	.	CAIRGTGTGYTEAFF
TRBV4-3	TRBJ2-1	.	CASSQEGQGYNEQFF
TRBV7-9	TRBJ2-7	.	CASRAGGGEQYF
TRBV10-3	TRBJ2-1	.	CAISESGFQEQFF
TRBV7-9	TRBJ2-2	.	CASSTSRDRANTGELFF
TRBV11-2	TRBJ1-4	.	CASSATGAVNEKLFF
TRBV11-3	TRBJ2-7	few	CASSTTGGAGQYF
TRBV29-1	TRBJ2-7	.	CSVSGGPRSYEQYF
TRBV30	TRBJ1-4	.	CAWRYGENEKLFF
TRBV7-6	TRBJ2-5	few	CASSLGTARVETQYF
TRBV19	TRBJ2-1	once	CASRGLAGGDGNEQFF
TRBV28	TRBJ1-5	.	CASSFRRTDQPQHF
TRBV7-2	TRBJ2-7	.	CASSHSSGPYEQYF
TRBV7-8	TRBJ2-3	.	CASSLNGNTDTQYF
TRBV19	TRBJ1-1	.	CASSISRLNTEAFF
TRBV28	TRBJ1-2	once	CASSIPSYGYTF
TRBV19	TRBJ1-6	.	CASTLTGYNSPLHF
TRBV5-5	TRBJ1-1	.	CASSWGGGNTEAFF
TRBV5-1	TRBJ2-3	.	CASSAQTVTSTDTQYF
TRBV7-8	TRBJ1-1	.	CASSRRSGAEAFF
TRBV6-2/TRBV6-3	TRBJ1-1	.	CASSPGGGGGGAEAFF
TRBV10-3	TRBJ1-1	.	CAISTGLANTEAFF
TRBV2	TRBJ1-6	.	CASSLNSPLHF
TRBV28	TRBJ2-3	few	CASSTGGSSTDTQYF
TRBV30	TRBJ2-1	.	CAWTPGQVGNEQFF
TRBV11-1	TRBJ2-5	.	CASSFRRGGRETQYF
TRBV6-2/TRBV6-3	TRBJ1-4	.	CASSSHRGGEEKLFF
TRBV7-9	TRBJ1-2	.	CASSSAPGYGYTF
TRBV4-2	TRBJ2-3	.	CASSRNRNGGGADTQYF
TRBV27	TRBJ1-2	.	CASSFQGGAVSGYTF
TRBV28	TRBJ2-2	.	CASSLGDRVLTGELFF
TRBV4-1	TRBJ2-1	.	CASSQAPGTGINEQFF
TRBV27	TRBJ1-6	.	CASSSLTGTLYNSPLHF
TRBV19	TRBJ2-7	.	CASRNRGTGATYEQYF
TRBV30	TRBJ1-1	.	CAWSVPRGSYTEAFF
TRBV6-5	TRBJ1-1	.	CASSRTGNTEAFF
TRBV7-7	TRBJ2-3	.	CASSPGLTRADTQYF
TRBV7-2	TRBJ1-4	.	CASSILQGMAGKLFF
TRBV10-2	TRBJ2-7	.	CASSQARTALYEQYF
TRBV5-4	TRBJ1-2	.	CASSPGFGYTF
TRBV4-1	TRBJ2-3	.	CASSQAQTGLAGPDTQYF
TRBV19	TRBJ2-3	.	CASGLPSGGTDTQYF
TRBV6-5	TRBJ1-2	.	CASSDSGATYGYTF
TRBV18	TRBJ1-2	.	CASSPSPQDGYTF
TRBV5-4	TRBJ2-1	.	CASNPGRANEQFF
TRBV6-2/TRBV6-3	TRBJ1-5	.	CASSYFPGQSNQGGNQPQHF
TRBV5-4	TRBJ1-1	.	CASSPVPGQGGAFF
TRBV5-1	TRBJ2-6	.	CASSWAVGSGANVLTF
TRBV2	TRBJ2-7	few	CASTPGLADTYEQYF
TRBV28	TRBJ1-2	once	CASSPVSRGFYGYTF